The TCR beta chain described here comes from a study of blood T cell repertoires in COVID-19. The overall study: Researchers got acute and convalescent COVID-19 samples from the United States, Italy and Spain. PBMCs, B-cell-depleted T cells, or T cells provided the cDNA or gDNA that made up the material.

Authors' processing steps: Using reference gene primer amplification, nucleated cell counts were estimated. This table comes from immunoSEQ multiplex PCR, and its TCRdb copy is limited to in-frame clones, with some not included. The V and J calls and clone size were taken over from that table, and D and trimming were inferred from the DNA. Among about 200,000 clones listed, over 75% were seen once. The material sequenced was peripheral blood. This receptor was obtained from an elderly woman with active or convalescent COVID-19.

CDR3 DNA: TGCAGTGCTAGCGGGGTAGGCTACACCTTC. Protein: CSASGVGYTF. J is TRBJ1-2 and V is TRBV20-1; D unclear. Germline V CDR1 and CDR2: DFQATT, SNEGSKA (reference sequence). The CDR3 has 10 residues. Trimming took off 3 bases at V and 8 bases at J, with 7 bases between the two ends.